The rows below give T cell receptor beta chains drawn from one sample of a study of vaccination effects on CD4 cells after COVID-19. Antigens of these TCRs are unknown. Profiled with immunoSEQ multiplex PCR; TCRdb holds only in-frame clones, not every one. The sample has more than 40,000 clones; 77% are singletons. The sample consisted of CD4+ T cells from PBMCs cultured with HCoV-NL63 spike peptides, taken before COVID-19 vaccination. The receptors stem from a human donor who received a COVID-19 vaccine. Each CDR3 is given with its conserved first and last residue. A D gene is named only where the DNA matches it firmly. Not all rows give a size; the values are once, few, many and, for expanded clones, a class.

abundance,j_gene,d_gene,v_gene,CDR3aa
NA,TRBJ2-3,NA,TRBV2,CASSGTGSSTDTQYF
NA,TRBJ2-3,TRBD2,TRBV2,CASSETSGRWDTQYF
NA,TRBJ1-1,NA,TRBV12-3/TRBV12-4,CASRTGKEAFF
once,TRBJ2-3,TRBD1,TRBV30,CAWGQGAGDTQYF
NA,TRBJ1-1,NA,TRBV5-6,CASSLEGRGEAFF
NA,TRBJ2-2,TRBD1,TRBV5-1,CASSLWGTGGYGELFF
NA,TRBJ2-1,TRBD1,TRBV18,CASSPPAGQGSYNEQFF
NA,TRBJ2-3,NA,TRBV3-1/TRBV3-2,CASRLGRGLGTDTQYF
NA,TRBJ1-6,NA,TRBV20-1,CSASGFSNSPLHF
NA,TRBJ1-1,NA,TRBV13,CASSIVGEGTEAFF
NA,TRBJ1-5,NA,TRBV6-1,CASSEPGLGQPQHF
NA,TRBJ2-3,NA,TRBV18,CASSPFTDTQYF
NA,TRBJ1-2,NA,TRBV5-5,CASRGTFNYGYTF
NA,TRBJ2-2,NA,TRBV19,CASRDSSGVGELFF
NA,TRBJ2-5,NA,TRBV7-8,CASSLRGLMLGETQYF
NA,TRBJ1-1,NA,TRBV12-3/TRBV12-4,CATGRGTAEAFF
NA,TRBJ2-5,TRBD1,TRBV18,CASSQGARETQYF
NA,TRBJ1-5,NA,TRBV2,CASSAGEQPQHF
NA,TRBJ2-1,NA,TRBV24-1,CATSAAGVWDEQFF
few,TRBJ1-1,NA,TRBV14,CASSPRVLLNTEAFF
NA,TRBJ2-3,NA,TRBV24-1,CATSDSRTSTDTQYF
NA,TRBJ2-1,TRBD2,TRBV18,CASSPTSPRTSGSEQFF
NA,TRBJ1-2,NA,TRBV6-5,CASRAGRSYGYTF
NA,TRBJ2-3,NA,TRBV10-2,CASSDRGQGSTDTQYF
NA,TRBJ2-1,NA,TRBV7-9,CASSSLGADPYNEQFF
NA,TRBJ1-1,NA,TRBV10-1,CASSESREATEAFF
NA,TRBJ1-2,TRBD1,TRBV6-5,CASSYGTEVYGYTF
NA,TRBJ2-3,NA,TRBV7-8,CASSVRLTDTQYF
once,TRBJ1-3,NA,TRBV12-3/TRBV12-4,CASSFAGNTIYF
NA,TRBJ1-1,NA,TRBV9,CASSVVRGEITEAFF
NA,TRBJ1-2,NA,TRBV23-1,CASSQSIGGGGYGYTF
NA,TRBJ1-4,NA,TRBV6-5,CASGYAREKLFF
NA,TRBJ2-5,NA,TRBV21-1,CASSKRSAGGETQYF
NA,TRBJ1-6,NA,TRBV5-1,CASTQGGGPLHF
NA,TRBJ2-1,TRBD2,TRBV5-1,CASSLAPRRGGLNEQFF
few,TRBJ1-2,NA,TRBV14,CASSQEGRPGRKANYGYTF
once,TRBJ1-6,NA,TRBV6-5,CASSYSMRDNSPLHF
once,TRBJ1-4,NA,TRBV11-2,CASRVLANEKLFF
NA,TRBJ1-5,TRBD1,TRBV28,CASSLAQGGNQPQHF
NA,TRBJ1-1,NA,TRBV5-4,CASSLTGGPGIGEAFF
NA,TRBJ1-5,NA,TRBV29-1,CSVGDSSNQPQHF
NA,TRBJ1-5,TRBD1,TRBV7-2,CASSLRTGDQPQHF
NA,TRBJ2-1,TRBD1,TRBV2,CASSAGQDQAQQFF
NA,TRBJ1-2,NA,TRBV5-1,CASSLESAANYGYTF
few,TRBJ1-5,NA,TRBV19,CVYSGTRNQPQHF